A selection of T cell receptor beta chains follows, all from one sample in a study of cytomegalovirus exposure and HLA in healthy donors. Generated by immunoSEQ multiplex PCR, the TCRdb table keeps only in-frame clones and is missing some. The sample includes about 120,000 clones, about 87% of them seen just once. Material: PBMCs. These receptors were taken from a young woman in good health and CMV-seronegative. The CDR3 runs from the conserved cysteine through the conserved F or W. D genes are given only for firm matches. Part of the rows lack a size; the others show once, few, many or a class for expanded clones.

CDR3 DNA	CDR3 protein	J gene	clone size	V gene	D gene
TGTGCCAGCAGTCCCAGGACAGGTCGGAATGAAGCTTTCTTT	CASSPRTGRNEAFF	TRBJ1-1	.	TRBV6-6	TRBD1
TGTGCCAGCAGCATCGACAGGGGGGACTACAATGAGCAGTTCTTC	CASSIDRGDYNEQFF	TRBJ2-1	.	TRBV6-5	TRBD1
TGTGCCAGCACGGACAGGGCGGAGACCCAGTACTTC	CASTDRAETQYF	TRBJ2-5	.	TRBV28	TRBD1
TGTGCCAGCAGCTCGGGTATGGCACGGATGAGCTCCTATAATTCACCCCTCCACTTT	CASSSGMARMSSYNSPLHF	TRBJ1-6	.	TRBV5-6	.
TGTGCCAGCAGCTTAGCCGGGGGCGGGGAGCTGTTTTTT	CASSLAGGGELFF	TRBJ2-2	few	TRBV5-4	.
TGTGCCAGCAGCCGGGGGACAGGGGGTTGGGAGCAGTACTTC	CASSRGTGGWEQYF	TRBJ2-7	.	TRBV27	TRBD1
TGTGCCTGGAGCCCTAGACGGCAGAACACTGAAGCTTTCTTT	CAWSPRRQNTEAFF	TRBJ1-1	.	TRBV30	.
TGTGCCAGCAGTTTTGACAGGGTCTACGAGCAGTACTTC	CASSFDRVYEQYF	TRBJ2-7	.	TRBV2	TRBD1
TGTGCCAGCAGCTCGGGACAGGGGTCTAACAATGAGCAGTTCTTC	CASSSGQGSNNEQFF	TRBJ2-1	.	TRBV11-3	TRBD1
TGTGCCAGCAGCTACTCAGGGGGTCCGTCCGGGGAGCTGTTTTTT	CASSYSGGPSGELFF	TRBJ2-2	.	TRBV9	TRBD1
TGCGCCAGCAGCTACCGGACTAGCGGGGGAAATACGCAGTATTTT	CASSYRTSGGNTQYF	TRBJ2-3	.	TRBV5-1	TRBD2
TGTGCCAGCAGTTTATTCCGAGACTCGTCCTACGAGCAGTACTTC	CASSLFRDSSYEQYF	TRBJ2-7	once	TRBV28	.
TGTGCCAGCAGCTTAGTATCGGGTGGAACTAGCACAGATACGCAGTATTTT	CASSLVSGGTSTDTQYF	TRBJ2-3	.	TRBV7-6	.
TGTGCCAGCAGCCCTCGACTGGCATTCTACGAGCAGTACTTC	CASSPRLAFYEQYF	TRBJ2-7	.	TRBV7-8	.
TGTGCCAGCAGCCGCATTTCTAGCGGGGGCACAGATACGCAGTATTTT	CASSRISSGGTDTQYF	TRBJ2-3	.	TRBV21-1	.
TGTGCCAGCAGCCCGAGGACAGACCCCAATCAGCCCCAGCATTTT	CASSPRTDPNQPQHF	TRBJ1-5	.	TRBV7-8	.
TGTGCCAGCCGACCCGCCGACAGGTATACGCAGTATTTT	CASRPADRYTQYF	TRBJ2-3	.	TRBV27	.
TGTGCCAGTAGTATCATGTTAGGGGGCGCTCCCGAGCAGTACTTC	CASSIMLGGAPEQYF	TRBJ2-7	.	TRBV19	TRBD1
TGTGCCAGCAGCGTCACAGGGTCATCACCCCTCCACTTT	CASSVTGSSPLHF	TRBJ1-6	.	TRBV9	.
TGTGCCAGCAGCGTGGGCGGGGGGCCCCACGAGCAGTACTTC	CASSVGGGPHEQYF	TRBJ2-7	.	TRBV9	TRBD2
TGTGCCAGCAGCTCGCGGTCCAGCCCACAAGAGACCCAGTACTTC	CASSSRSSPQETQYF	TRBJ2-5	.	TRBV5-6	.
TGTGCCAGCAGGGAGACAGGGGGCTACAATCAGCCCCAGCATTTT	CASRETGGYNQPQHF	TRBJ1-5	.	TRBV28	TRBD1
TGTGCCAGCAGTGAGGTTTCCTTGAGGCGGGGGAACATTCAGTACTTC	CASSEVSLRRGNIQYF	TRBJ2-4	.	TRBV2	TRBD2
TGTGCCAGCAGCTTAGGTACAGCGAACACTGAAGCTTTCTTT	CASSLGTANTEAFF	TRBJ1-1	.	TRBV7-8	.
TGTGCCAGCAGTCTCAGACCATTCCCGACAGGTGAAGAGTTCTTC	CASSLRPFPTGEEFF	TRBJ2-1	.	TRBV28	.
TGTGCCAGTAGTAGGTCAGTTCGGGGTAGGTTGAACACTGAAGCTTTCTTT	CASSRSVRGRLNTEAFF	TRBJ1-1	.	TRBV19	.
TGTGCCAGTAGTATAAGCGGGGCGAGGGACATTCAGTACTTC	CASSISGARDIQYF	TRBJ2-4	.	TRBV19	TRBD2
TGTGCCAGCAGCTTGCAAGCGGGCCTCACAGATACGCAGTATTTT	CASSLQAGLTDTQYF	TRBJ2-3	once	TRBV7-9	.